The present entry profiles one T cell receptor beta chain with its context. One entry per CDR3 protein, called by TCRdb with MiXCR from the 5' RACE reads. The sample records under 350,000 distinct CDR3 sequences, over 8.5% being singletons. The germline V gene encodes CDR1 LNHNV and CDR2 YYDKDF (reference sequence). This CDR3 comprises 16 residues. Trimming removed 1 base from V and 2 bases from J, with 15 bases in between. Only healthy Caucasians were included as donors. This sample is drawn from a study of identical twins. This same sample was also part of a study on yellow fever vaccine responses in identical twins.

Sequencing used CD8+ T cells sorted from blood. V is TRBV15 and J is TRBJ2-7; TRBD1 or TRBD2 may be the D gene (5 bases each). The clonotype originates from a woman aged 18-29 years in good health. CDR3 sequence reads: CATSRATGTHPYEQYF. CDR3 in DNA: TGTGCCACCAGCAGAGCGACCGGGACGCATCCCTACGAGCAGTACTTC.